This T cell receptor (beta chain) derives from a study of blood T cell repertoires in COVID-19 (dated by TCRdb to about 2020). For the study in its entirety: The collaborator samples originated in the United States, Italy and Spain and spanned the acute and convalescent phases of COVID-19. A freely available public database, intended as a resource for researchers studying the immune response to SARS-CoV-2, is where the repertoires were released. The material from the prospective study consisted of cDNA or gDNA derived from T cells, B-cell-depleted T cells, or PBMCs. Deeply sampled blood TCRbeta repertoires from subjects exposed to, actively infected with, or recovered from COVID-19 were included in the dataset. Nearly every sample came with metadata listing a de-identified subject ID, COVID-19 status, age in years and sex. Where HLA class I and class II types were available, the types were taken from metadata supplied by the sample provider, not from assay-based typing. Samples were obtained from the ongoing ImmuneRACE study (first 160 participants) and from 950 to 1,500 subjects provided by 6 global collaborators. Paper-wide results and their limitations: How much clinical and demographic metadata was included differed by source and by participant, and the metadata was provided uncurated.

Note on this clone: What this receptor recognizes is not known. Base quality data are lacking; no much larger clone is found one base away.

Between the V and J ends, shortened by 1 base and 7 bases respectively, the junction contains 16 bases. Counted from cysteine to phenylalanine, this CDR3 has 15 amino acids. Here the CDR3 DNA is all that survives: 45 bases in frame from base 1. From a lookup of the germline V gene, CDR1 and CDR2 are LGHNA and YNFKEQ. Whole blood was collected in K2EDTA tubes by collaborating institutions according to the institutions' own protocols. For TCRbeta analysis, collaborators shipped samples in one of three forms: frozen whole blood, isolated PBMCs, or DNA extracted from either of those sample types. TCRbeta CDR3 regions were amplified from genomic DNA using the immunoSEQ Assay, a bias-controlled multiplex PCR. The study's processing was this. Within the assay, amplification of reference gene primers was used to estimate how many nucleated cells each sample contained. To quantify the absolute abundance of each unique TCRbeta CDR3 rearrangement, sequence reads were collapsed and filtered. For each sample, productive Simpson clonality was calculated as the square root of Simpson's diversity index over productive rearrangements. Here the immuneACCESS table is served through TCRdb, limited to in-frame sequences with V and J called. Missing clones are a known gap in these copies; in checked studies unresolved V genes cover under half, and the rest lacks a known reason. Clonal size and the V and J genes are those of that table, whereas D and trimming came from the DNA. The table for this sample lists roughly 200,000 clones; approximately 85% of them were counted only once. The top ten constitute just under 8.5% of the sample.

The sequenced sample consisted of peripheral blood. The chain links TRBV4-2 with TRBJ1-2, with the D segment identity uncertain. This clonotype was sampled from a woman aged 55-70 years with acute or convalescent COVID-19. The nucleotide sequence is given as TGTGCCAGCAGCCAAGTTGTCCCCAGCGTGGGTGGCTACACCTTC. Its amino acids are CASSQVVPSVGGYTF.